These T cell receptor beta chains were read from a single sample in a study of T cells in Graves' hyperthyroidism and ophthalmopathy. TCRdb redid the calling of the multiplex PCR reads with MiXCR, one entry per CDR3 protein. The table has more than 350,000 distinct CDR3 sequences, approximately 15% seen once. Specimen: blood. These receptor sequences come from a woman aged 30 to 39 with Graves' hyperthyroidism. CDR3s include the opening cysteine and the closing phenylalanine or tryptophan. Each record gives: J gene, D gene, clone size, V gene, CDR3 DNA, CDR3 protein. A D gene is named only where the DNA matches it firmly. Only part of the rows carry a size: once, few, many, or a class if the clone is expanded.

J: TRBJ2-3; D: .; size: .; V: TRBV9; DNA: TGTGCCAGCAGCGCGGGACCCACTAGCACAGATACGCAGTATTTT; CDR3: CASSAGPTSTDTQYF
J: TRBJ1-4; D: .; size: many; V: TRBV20-1; DNA: TGCAGTGCTAGTCGGGGATTTCCCGAAAAACTGTTTTTT; CDR3: CSASRGFPEKLFF
J: TRBJ2-1; D: .; size: many; V: TRBV5-1; DNA: TGCGCCAGCAGAACACGTCCTAGCGTTGATGAGCAGTTCTTC; CDR3: CASRTRPSVDEQFF
J: TRBJ2-3; D: .; size: few; V: TRBV10-3; DNA: TGTGCCATCAGAGGGCCTAGGACTAATTTCACAGATACGCAGTATTTT; CDR3: CAIRGPRTNFTDTQYF
J: TRBJ2-2; D: .; size: few; V: TRBV6-1; DNA: TGTGCCAGCAGTTTTAGAACGGAGACCGGGGAGCTGTTTTTT; CDR3: CASSFRTETGELFF
J: TRBJ2-1; D: TRBD2; size: .; V: TRBV12-3/TRBV12-4; DNA: TGTGCCAGCAGAACCGGGACTAGCGGGATCAATGAGCAGTTCTTC; CDR3: CASRTGTSGINEQFF
J: TRBJ2-7; D: .; size: once; V: TRBV12-3/TRBV12-4; DNA: TGTGCCAGCAGTTTTTCACCGGACACCACCTACGAGCAGTACTTC; CDR3: CASSFSPDTTYEQYF
J: TRBJ1-5; D: .; size: .; V: TRBV19; DNA: TGTGCCAGCCAAAACCCAGTGGGGTTTCGCCAGCCCCAGCATTTT; CDR3: CASQNPVGFRQPQHF
J: TRBJ2-7; D: TRBD2; size: .; V: TRBV5-1; DNA: TGCGCCAGCAATGAAGAAACTAGCGGAATAACCTACGAGCAGTACTTC; CDR3: CASNEETSGITYEQYF
J: TRBJ2-3; D: .; size: .; V: TRBV6-2/TRBV6-3; DNA: TGTACCAGCAGTTACGTCAACAAGCCCACAGATACGCAGTATTTT; CDR3: CTSSYVNKPTDTQYF
J: TRBJ2-3; D: TRBD1; size: many; V: TRBV2; DNA: TGTGCCAGGGGACAGGGCAAAGATACGCAGTATTTT; CDR3: CARGQGKDTQYF
J: TRBJ1-2; D: TRBD1; size: many; V: TRBV28; DNA: TGTGCCAGCAGTTCGTCCGGGACAGGAACGGGAGGCTACACCTTC; CDR3: CASSSSGTGTGGYTF
J: TRBJ1-5; D: TRBD1; size: many; V: TRBV5-6; DNA: TGTGCCAGCAGCCATCGTAGGGGAGGGCAGGGGGGTCAGCCCCAGCATTTT; CDR3: CASSHRRGGQGGQPQHF
J: TRBJ2-1; D: TRBD2; size: .; V: TRBV2; DNA: TGTGCCGTAGAGGGACTAATCAATGAGCAGTTCTTC; CDR3: CAVEGLINEQFF
J: TRBJ2-1; D: .; size: many; V: TRBV5-1; DNA: TGCGCCAGCAGCTTGATGGGAGACACCGCGAATAATGAGCAGTTCTTC; CDR3: CASSLMGDTANNEQFF
J: TRBJ2-1; D: TRBD2; size: .; V: TRBV6-1; DNA: TGTGCCAGCAGGCCTAGCGGGGGGGGAAAAAAATACAATGAGCAGTTCTTC; CDR3: CASRPSGGGKKYNEQFF
J: TRBJ2-3; D: .; size: .; V: TRBV6-5; DNA: TGTGCCAGCAGTTTTGGCAGCACCCTTAGCACAGATACGCAGTATTTT; CDR3: CASSFGSTLSTDTQYF
J: TRBJ1-4; D: .; size: many; V: TRBV18; DNA: TGTGCCAGCTCGGTTGACGGTAGAACTAATGAAAAACTGTTTTTT; CDR3: CASSVDGRTNEKLFF
J: TRBJ1-2; D: .; size: many; V: TRBV3-1; DNA: TGTGCCAGCAGCCAAGTAAGGGGAGGCAGGGCCAACTATGGCTACACCTTC; CDR3: CASSQVRGGRANYGYTF
J: TRBJ2-6; D: .; size: many; V: TRBV2; DNA: TGTGCCAGCAGTCCCTTGACCTCTGGGGCCAACGTCCTGACTTTC; CDR3: CASSPLTSGANVLTF
J: TRBJ1-1; D: TRBD1; size: .; V: TRBV30; DNA: TGTGCCTGGAGGCCTGGACAGGGTGAAGCTTTCTTT; CDR3: CAWRPGQGEAFF
J: TRBJ2-2; D: .; size: .; V: TRBV29-1; DNA: TGCAGCGTTGCTCCGGGCCCCACCGGCGGGGAGCTGTTTTTT; CDR3: CSVAPGPTGGELFF
J: TRBJ1-2; D: .; size: .; V: TRBV3-1; DNA: TGTGCCAGCAGCCAAGACGTGACAATCTATGGCTACACCTTC; CDR3: CASSQDVTIYGYTF
J: TRBJ1-5; D: TRBD1; size: .; V: TRBV19; DNA: TGTGCCAGTAGTATTAGGACAGGGTATATGCAGCCCCAGCATTTT; CDR3: CASSIRTGYMQPQHF
J: TRBJ2-7; D: TRBD2; size: .; V: TRBV20-1; DNA: TGCAGTGCAGCGGACTCTAGCGGGAGTACCCACGAGCAGTACTTC; CDR3: CSAADSSGSTHEQYF
J: TRBJ2-3; D: TRBD2; size: .; V: TRBV19; DNA: TGTGCCATACGTCGGGAGGAATCAGATACGCAGTATTTT; CDR3: CAIRREESDTQYF
J: TRBJ1-1; D: .; size: .; V: TRBV29-1; DNA: TGCAGCGTTGGGTTTGGGGCCACTGAAGCTTTCTTT; CDR3: CSVGFGATEAFF
J: TRBJ1-2; D: .; size: many; V: TRBV2; DNA: TGTGCCAGCAGTGGGGAAGGAGTACAGGGTTTATTTGGCTACACCTTC; CDR3: CASSGEGVQGLFGYTF
J: TRBJ2-1; D: .; size: .; V: TRBV19; DNA: TGTGCCAGTAGTATTGTAAGCGGAGGGCCCAACAATGAGCAGTTCTTC; CDR3: CASSIVSGGPNNEQFF
J: TRBJ2-7; D: .; size: .; V: TRBV5-1; DNA: TGCGCCAGCAGCTTGCACGTGCCAGGGTTAGCCTACGAGCAGTACTTC; CDR3: CASSLHVPGLAYEQYF
J: TRBJ2-1; D: TRBD1; size: few; V: TRBV28; DNA: TGTGCCAGCGGGACAGGGGGTTCGGTGGGTTACAATGAGCAGTTCTTC; CDR3: CASGTGGSVGYNEQFF
J: TRBJ2-1; D: .; size: .; V: TRBV20-1; DNA: TGCAGTGCTAGAGATCGGAGGCGGGAAACGTACAATGAGCAGTTCTTC; CDR3: CSARDRRRETYNEQFF
J: TRBJ1-3; D: TRBD1; size: .; V: TRBV29-1; DNA: TGCAGCGTGGCCCGGACAGGTTCCAGCTCTGGAAACACCATATATTTT; CDR3: CSVARTGSSSGNTIYF
J: TRBJ1-5; D: TRBD1; size: .; V: TRBV2; DNA: TGTGCCAGCAGATGGGACAGGAGGAATCAGCCCCAGCATTTT; CDR3: CASRWDRRNQPQHF
J: TRBJ1-5; D: TRBD1; size: many; V: TRBV18; DNA: TGTGCCAGCTCCCCGACAGGGCAGGATCAGCCCCAGCATTTT; CDR3: CASSPTGQDQPQHF
J: TRBJ2-3; D: .; size: many; V: TRBV7-9; DNA: TGTGCCAGCAGCCAGGGACTCCCCGTTGTTGCAGATACGCAGTATTTT; CDR3: CASSQGLPVVADTQYF
J: TRBJ1-4; D: TRBD1; size: .; V: TRBV6-1; DNA: TGTGCCAGCAGTGCCCGAGGGACAGGGGGTGTGGAGGAAAAACTGTTTTTT; CDR3: CASSARGTGGVEEKLFF
J: TRBJ2-6; D: TRBD2; size: few; V: TRBV20-1; DNA: TGCAGTGCCAACAAGGGACTAGCGGGCAAAACTGGGGCCAACGTCCTGACTTTC; CDR3: CSANKGLAGKTGANVLTF
J: TRBJ1-2; D: .; size: many; V: TRBV12-3/TRBV12-4; DNA: TGTGCCAGCAGTCCCCGGGGGCCCGCTAACTATGGCTACACCTTC; CDR3: CASSPRGPANYGYTF
J: TRBJ2-7; D: TRBD2; size: many; V: TRBV20-1; DNA: TGCAGTGCTAGAGATACCCAGCGGGAGTCTGGTGAGCAGTACTTC; CDR3: CSARDTQRESGEQYF
J: TRBJ1-5; D: .; size: many; V: TRBV28; DNA: TGTGCCAGCAGTTTGAAGGGAAGGGGGAATCAGCCCCAGCATTTT; CDR3: CASSLKGRGNQPQHF
J: TRBJ2-2; D: TRBD2; size: few; V: TRBV7-8; DNA: TGTCCCAGCAGCTTCAGTGGGCTAGCGGCGTACTCCGGGGAGCTGTTTTTT; CDR3: CPSSFSGLAAYSGELFF
J: TRBJ2-3; D: TRBD1; size: many; V: TRBV4-2; DNA: TGTGCCAGCAGCCAAGGACAGGGAGACACAGATACGCAGTATTTT; CDR3: CASSQGQGDTDTQYF
J: TRBJ2-1; D: .; size: many; V: TRBV12-3/TRBV12-4; DNA: TGTGCCAGCACCAAAGACTGGGGACCTTACAATGAGCAGTTCTTC; CDR3: CASTKDWGPYNEQFF
J: TRBJ1-4; D: .; size: .; V: TRBV20-1; DNA: TGCAGTGCTCACAGCCTAACTAATGAAAAACTGTTTTTT; CDR3: CSAHSLTNEKLFF
J: TRBJ2-7; D: TRBD1; size: many; V: TRBV30; DNA: TGTGCCTGGAGTTCGGACAGGACGAGGTACTTC; CDR3: CAWSSDRTRYF
J: TRBJ1-2; D: .; size: many; V: TRBV2; DNA: TGTGCCAGCAGTGCAGGGGTGAACGGCAGAGTAGACACCTTC; CDR3: CASSAGVNGRVDTF
J: TRBJ2-3; D: .; size: many; V: TRBV28; DNA: TGTGCCAGCAGTTTACCAGATACGCAGTATTTT; CDR3: CASSLPDTQYF
J: TRBJ2-1; D: .; size: few; V: TRBV10-3; DNA: TGTGCCAACGGGGCTGCAGTTGACAATGAGCAGTTCTTC; CDR3: CANGAAVDNEQFF
J: TRBJ1-5; D: TRBD1; size: .; V: TRBV10-3; DNA: TGTGCCATCAGTGAAGACAGGGGCAATCAGCCCCAGCATTTT; CDR3: CAISEDRGNQPQHF
J: TRBJ1-1; D: .; size: many; V: TRBV12-3/TRBV12-4; DNA: TGTGCCAGCAGTTTTAAGGGTGTAGGGACTGAAGCTTTCTTT; CDR3: CASSFKGVGTEAFF
J: TRBJ2-7; D: .; size: many; V: TRBV2; DNA: TGTGCCAGCATTCTGATCGGCGAGTACGAGCAGTACTTC; CDR3: CASILIGEYEQYF
J: TRBJ2-1; D: TRBD2; size: few; V: TRBV7-2; DNA: TGTGCCAGCAGCTCCTTGGCGGGAGGTAACAATGAGCAGTTCTTC; CDR3: CASSSLAGGNNEQFF